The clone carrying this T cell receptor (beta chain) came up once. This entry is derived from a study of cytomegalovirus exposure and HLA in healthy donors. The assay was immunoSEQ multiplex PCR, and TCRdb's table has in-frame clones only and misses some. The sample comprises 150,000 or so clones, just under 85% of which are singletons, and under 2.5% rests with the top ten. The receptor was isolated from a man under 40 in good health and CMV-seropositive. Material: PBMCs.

In DNA form, the CDR3 reads TGTGCCAGCAGCAAGGTCAGGGGGCCTGGAAACACCATATATTTT. Translated: CASSKVRGPGNTIYF. V and J are TRBV21-1 and TRBJ1-3; the tabulated D call, TRBD1, remains unverified against the DNA. TRBV21-1 is an annotated pseudogene. The CDR3 covers 15 residues.